The entry below describes one T cell receptor beta chain. The antigen is undetermined. At one boundary the junction diverges from the germline segment, which might be a read error. The same CDR3 is also encoded by other DNA sequences in this sample. The data derive from a study of a mutant IDH1 vaccine in newly diagnosed glioma. Study-wide context: The treated group averaged about 44 years old and was roughly 60% male, roughly 40% female. Findings and limits, study-wide: Vaccine-induced responses were seen in around 93% of patients, spanning several MHC alleles.

The time point: week 47, end of study. Each vaccine dose was 300 ug of mutant IDH1 20-mer peptide, with topical imiquimod. The CDR3 has 20 residues. CDR1 and CDR2 from the germline V gene are SQVTM and ANQGSEA. Repertoires were generated with immunoSEQ multiplex PCR, while TCRdb's copy carries only in-frame clones and drops some. Seen here are 84,000 or so clones, around four fifths observed once, and the top ten hold 5.2%. The sequencing used PBMCs, collected from a glioma patient whose treatment included an IDH1 peptide vaccine. The TCR sequence derives from a man aged 40-55 years with glioma. The J gene is TRBJ2-1, the V gene TRBV29-1; D possibly corresponds to TRBD2 (6 bases). The CDR3 DNA is TGCAGTGTTGAAGTTTACGGTAGAGCCTTGAGGACTAAACTAAGCAATGAGCAGTTCTTC. This gives the protein CSVEVYGRALRTKLSNEQFF.